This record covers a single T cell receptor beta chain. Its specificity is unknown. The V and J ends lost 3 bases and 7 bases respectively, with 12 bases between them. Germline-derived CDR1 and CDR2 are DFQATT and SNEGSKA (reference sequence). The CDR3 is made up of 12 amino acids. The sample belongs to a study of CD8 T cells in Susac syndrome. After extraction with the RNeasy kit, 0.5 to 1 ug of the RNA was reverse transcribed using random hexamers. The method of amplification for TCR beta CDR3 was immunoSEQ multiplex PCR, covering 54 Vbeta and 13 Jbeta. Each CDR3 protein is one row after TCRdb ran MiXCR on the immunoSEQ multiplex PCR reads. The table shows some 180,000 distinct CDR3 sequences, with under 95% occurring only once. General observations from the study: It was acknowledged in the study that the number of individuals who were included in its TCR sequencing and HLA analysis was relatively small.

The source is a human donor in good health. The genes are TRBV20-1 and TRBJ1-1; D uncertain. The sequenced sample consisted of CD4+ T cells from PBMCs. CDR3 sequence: CSASRSLGEAFF. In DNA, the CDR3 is TGCAGTGCTAGTCGCTCGCTCGGTGAAGCTTTCTTT.